Detailed here is one T cell receptor (beta chain). Here immunoSEQ multiplex PCR was the method, and the copy in TCRdb shows in-frame clones only, minus some. The sample contains over 9,500 clones, around 78% of which appear only once. CDR1 is MNHEY, CDR2 SMNVEV, per germline (reference sequence). The CDR3 spans 13 residues. V gave up 10 bases and J gave up 0 bases, with 12 bases separating them. This specimen comes from a study of blood T cell repertoires in COVID-19. The chain is built from TRBV27 and TRBJ2-5; no reliable D call. The TCR comes from a human donor in a cohort sampled during active COVID-19. Sequencing was carried out using peripheral blood. The CDR3 sequence: CATGRRNQETQYF. The CDR3 DNA reads TGTGCCACCGGAAGGAGAAACCAAGAGACCCAGTACTTC.